This TCR beta chain was captured by sequencing in a study of chemoradiotherapy in HPV16-positive cancers. Regarding the study as a whole: HPV-responsive T-cell expansion during chemoradiotherapy was linked to improved recurrence-free survival in HPV16-positive patients.

The method was immunoSEQ multiplex PCR; TCRdb's version includes in-frame clones alone and lacks a portion of them. The sample includes around 62,000 clones, 85% to 90% of them seen just once. Note on this clone: Its antigen remains unidentified.

CDR1 is MNHEY and CDR2 is SVGAGI in the germline V gene. Trimming pared 6 bases from V and 11 bases from J, leaving 20 bases between. The CDR3 is made up of 15 amino acids. This TCR came from a human donor with HPV-associated anogenital cancer. The sequenced sample was blood, obtained from a patient who underwent chemoradiotherapy. The genes are TRBV6-5 and TRBJ1-6; perhaps TRBD1 as D (6 bases). CDR3 DNA sequence: TGTGCCAGCAGCACCGGGACGGCGTACAGGGCACCCCTCCACTTT. It encodes CASSTGTAYRAPLHF.